This TCR beta chain was profiled in a study of blood T cells in healthy people across ages. General observations from the study: Roughly linear declines in TCR beta diversity per million T cells occurred with age.

Regarding this clonotype: The antigen is undetermined.

The second PCR ran about 6 to 12 cycles with a sample-barcoded 5' primer and J-beta primers. Tags on each cDNA molecule came from a template-switch adaptor with 12 random nucleotides. TCRdb passed the 5' RACE reads through MiXCR, listing each CDR3 protein once. The table lists about 1.6 million distinct CDR3 sequences, about 35% of them singletons. The germline CDR1 and CDR2 sequences are MGHRA and YSYEKL. This CDR3 is built from 14 residues. Trimming shortened V by 3 bases and J by 7 bases, and 13 bases separated the two germline ends. The sequencing sample was made of blood. The chain employs TRBV4-1 and TRBJ1-3; a weak D match, TRBD1 (6 bases). The TCR comes from a woman aged 30 to 39 in good health. DNA for the CDR3: TGCGCCAGCAGCCAGAAGGTGGGGGCCAACACCATATATTTT. The encoded protein is CASSQKVGANTIYF.